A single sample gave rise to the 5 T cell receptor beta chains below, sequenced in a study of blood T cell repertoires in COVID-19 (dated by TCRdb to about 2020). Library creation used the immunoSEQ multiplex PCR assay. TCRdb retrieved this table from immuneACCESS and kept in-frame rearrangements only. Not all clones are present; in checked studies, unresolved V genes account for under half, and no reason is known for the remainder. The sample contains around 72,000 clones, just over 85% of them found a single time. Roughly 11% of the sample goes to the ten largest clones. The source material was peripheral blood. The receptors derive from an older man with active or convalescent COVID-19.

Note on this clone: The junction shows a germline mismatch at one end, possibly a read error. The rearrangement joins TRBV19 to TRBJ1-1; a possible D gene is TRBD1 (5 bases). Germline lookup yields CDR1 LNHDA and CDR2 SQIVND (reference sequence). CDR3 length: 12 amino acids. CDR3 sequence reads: CASSIETPQQVF. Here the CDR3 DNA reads TGTGCCAGTAGTATAGAAACCCCGCAACAGGTCTTT.

The CDR3 spells CASSKVWRVMETQYF. CDR3 coding DNA: TGTGCCAGCAGCAAAGTTTGGAGGGTAATGGAGACCCAGTACTTC. This chain connects TRBV21-1 to TRBJ2-5; the table's D call, TRBD2, was not checked against the DNA. TRBV21-1 counts as a pseudogene. The CDR3 is 15 residues long.

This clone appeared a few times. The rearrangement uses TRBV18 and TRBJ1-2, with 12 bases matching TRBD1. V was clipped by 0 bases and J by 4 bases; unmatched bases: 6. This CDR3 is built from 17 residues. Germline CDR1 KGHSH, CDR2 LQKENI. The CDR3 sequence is CASSPPGQGAQVYGYTF. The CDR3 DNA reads TGTGCCAGCTCACCACCGGGACAGGGGGCGCAGGTCTATGGCTACACCTTC. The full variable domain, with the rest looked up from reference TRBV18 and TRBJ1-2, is NAGVMQNPRHLVRRRGQEARLRCSPMKGHSHVYWYRQLPEEGLKFMVYLQKENIIDESGMPKERFSAEFPKEGPSILRIQQVVRGDSAAYFCASSPPGQGAQVYGYTFGSGTRLTVV.

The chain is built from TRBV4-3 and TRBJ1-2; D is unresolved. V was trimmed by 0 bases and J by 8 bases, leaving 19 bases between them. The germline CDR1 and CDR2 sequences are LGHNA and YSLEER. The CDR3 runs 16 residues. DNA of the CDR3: TGCGCCAGCAGCCAAGAATTGGCGGATTCTATTCGAGGCTACACCTTC. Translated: CASSQELADSIRGYTF.

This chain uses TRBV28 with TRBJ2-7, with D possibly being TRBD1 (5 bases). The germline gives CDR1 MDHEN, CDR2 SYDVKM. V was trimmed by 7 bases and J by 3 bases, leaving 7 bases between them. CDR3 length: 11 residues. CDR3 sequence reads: CASNDSYEQYF. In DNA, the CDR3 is TGTGCCAGCAATGACAGCTACGAGCAGTACTTC.